The text below deals with one T cell receptor beta chain. These data originate in a study of technical replicates of blood from a few donors. CDR1 is LNHDA and CDR2 is SQIVND in the germline V gene (reference sequence). Trimming took 2 bases from V and 6 from J, leaving 8 bases between them. The CDR3 runs 13 residues. Clones were read by immunoSEQ multiplex PCR, and TCRdb kept only the in-frame ones, dropping some. Here the sample spans some 77,000 clones, around 90% being singletons. This clonotype was obtained from a human donor in good health. The source material was T cells isolated from PBMCs. The genes are TRBV19 and TRBJ1-5; D is unresolved. The DNA of the CDR3 is TGTGCCAGTAGTATACAGGTGGGTCAGCCCCAGCATTTT. Amino acids: CASSIQVGQPQHF. The full variable domain, completed using reference TRBV19 and TRBJ1-5, is DGGITQSPKYLFRKEGQNVTLSCEQNLNHDAMYWYRQDPGQGLRLIYYSQIVNDFQKGDIAEGYSVSREKKESFPLTVTSAQKNPTAFYLCASSIQVGQPQHFGDGTRLSIL.